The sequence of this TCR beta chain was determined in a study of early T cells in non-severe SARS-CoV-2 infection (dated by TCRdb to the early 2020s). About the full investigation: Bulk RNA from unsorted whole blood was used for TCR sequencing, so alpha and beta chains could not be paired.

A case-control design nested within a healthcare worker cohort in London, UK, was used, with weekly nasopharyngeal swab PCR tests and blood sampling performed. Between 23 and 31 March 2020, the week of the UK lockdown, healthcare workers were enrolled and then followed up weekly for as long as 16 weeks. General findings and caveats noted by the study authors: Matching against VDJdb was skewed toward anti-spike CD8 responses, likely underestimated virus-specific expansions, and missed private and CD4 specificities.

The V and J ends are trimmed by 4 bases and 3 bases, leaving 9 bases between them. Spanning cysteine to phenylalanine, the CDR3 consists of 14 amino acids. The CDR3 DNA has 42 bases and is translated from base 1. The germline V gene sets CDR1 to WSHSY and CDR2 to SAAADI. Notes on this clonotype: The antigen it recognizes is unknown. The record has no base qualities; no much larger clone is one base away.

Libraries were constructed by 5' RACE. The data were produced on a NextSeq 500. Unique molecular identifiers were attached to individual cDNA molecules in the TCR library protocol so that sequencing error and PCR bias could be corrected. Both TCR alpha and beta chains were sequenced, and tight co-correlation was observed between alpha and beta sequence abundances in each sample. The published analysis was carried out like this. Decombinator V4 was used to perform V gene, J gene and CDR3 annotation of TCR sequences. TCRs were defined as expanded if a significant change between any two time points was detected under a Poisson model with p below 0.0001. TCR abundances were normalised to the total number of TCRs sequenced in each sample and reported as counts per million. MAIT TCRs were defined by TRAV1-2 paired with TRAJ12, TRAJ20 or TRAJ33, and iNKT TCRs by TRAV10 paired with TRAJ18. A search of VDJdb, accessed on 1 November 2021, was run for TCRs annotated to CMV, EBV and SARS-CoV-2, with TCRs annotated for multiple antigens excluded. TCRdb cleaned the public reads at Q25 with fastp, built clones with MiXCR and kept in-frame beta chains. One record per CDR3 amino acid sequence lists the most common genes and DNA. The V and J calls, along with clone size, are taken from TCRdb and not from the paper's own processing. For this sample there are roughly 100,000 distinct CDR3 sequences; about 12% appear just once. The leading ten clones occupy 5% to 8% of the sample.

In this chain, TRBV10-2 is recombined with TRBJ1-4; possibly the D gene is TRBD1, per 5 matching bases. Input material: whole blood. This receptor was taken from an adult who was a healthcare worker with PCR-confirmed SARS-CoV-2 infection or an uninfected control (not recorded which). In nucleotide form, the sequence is TGCGCCAGCAGTGGCGGGGCTGCTAATGAAAAACTGTTTTTT. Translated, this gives CASSGGAANEKLFF.